This T cell receptor (beta chain) was captured in a study of cytomegalovirus exposure and HLA in healthy donors (dated by TCRdb to the late 2010s). Concerning the study at large: An earlier analysis of 587 of the donors reported 250 to 350 Gb of sequence data and 95 million to 130 million unique TCR beta sequences obtained from about 170 million T cells. An early release that covered fewer than 800 HLA-typed donors contained about 300 gigabases of sequencing data and around 80 million unique TCR sequences. Among the roughly 380 genotyped donors, 81% belonged to the genetic ancestry cluster associated with self-reported Caucasian donors. The aim of the study was to test whether cataloging public T cell receptors could identify signatures of past pathogen exposure. Using immunosequencing, the study profiled T cell repertoires from fewer than 850 subjects and related those repertoires to cytomegalovirus serostatus. Besides the first cohort of 666 subjects, a separate validation cohort made up of 90 to 150 different subjects was used. To predict cytomegalovirus infection status, the study combined high-throughput TCR immunosequencing, statistical association of individual TCRs with disease status, and machine learning. A later analysis re-examined previously published TCR beta repertoires from several hundred donors and added high-resolution HLA genotyping to investigate patterns of TCR occurrence. Rather than drawing on any new phenotypic data, the later analysis identified candidate immune exposures from TCR beta sequences and the way those sequences occurred across donors. To decide whether each TCR beta V gene segment behaved as functional or pseudogenic, an earlier analysis of 587 of the donors relied on high-throughput TCR beta sequencing. Donor age, sex, ethnicity and CMV serostatus were compiled together with the repertoire data. A later genetic analysis took genome-wide SNP genotypes for about 65% of the 666 donors and used that subset as a discovery cohort. All discovery cohort repertoires had been generated using a single sequencing platform. HLA typing covered class I and class II loci at four-digit resolution. Typing coverage varied by locus: 629-630 donors for A, B, C, DRB1 and DQB1; roughly 510 for DQA1; about 600 for DPA1; under 490 for DPB1. Roughly five DR-DQ haplotypes were handled as single units for association and clustering, since linkage in the cohort was strong. On average, roughly 240,000 unique TCR beta nucleotide sequences were sequenced per donor among about 400 genotyped donors of the cohort, with 15% to 20% of those sequences being non-productive.

The cohort comprised fewer than 700 healthy bone marrow donors. At the time of sampling, all cohort members were nominally healthy, though unrecorded immune exposures were likely present. The donor tested CMV seronegative and was one of the 352 seronegative cohort members. A peripheral blood sample was collected from each donor, and TCR beta sequencing was performed on peripheral blood mononuclear cells. Genomic DNA was extracted from the blood cell samples with the Qiagen DNeasy Blood Extraction Kit. The germline V gene specifies MGHDK as CDR1 and SYGVNS as CDR2. A distance of 9 bases separates the germline ends of V and J, which lose 5 bases and 1 base respectively. Taken from cysteine to phenylalanine, the CDR3 has 15 residues. Of the read, only the CDR3 DNA is kept; its 45 bases are in frame from base 1. To note about this clone: What this receptor recognizes is not known. No per-base quality is available; no much larger clone lies one base away.

The paper as a whole reports these results and caveats: The sequencing pipeline was judged likely to have produced a cluster of highly shared sequence variants as a technical artifact. In a later analysis, the rate of TCR association differed among HLA loci, with DRB1 alleles having the most associated TCRs and HLA-C alleles having the fewest. The authors suggested that the approach could potentially be generalized to other disease states and immunological phenotypes. The presence/absence analyses assumed that sequencing depth was roughly uniform across donors, and that assumption may not be true. Assigning TCR associations to individual alleles was difficult when HLA alleles, especially DR and DQ, strongly co-occurred. Compared with the roughly 670-donor mean, donors in an Asian-associated ancestry cluster had fewer N-insertions in productive TCRs, according to a later genetic analysis. A further reported finding was that TCR beta sequences accurately predicted the HLA-A and HLA-B alleles for most subjects in the first cohort. Across donors, most TCR sequences were observed very rarely, whereas some public TCRs were present in many individuals. An earlier analysis of several hundred of the donors showed that most TCR beta V segments appeared in productive rearrangements either about 90% or about 30% of the time, which broadly matched IMGT annotations. At a false discovery rate of 0.05, a later analysis linked around 17,000 TCR beta sequences to specific HLA alleles. In the study, approximately 160 TCR beta chains were listed as associated with cytomegalovirus. Because HLA typing was unavailable for some donors at each locus, only the typed subset was used in association tests. A few of the identified cytomegalovirus-associated TCR beta chains were confirmed in vitro to be specific for cytomegalovirus antigens. Some IMGT-functional V segments, including TRBV6-2 and TRBV6-3, could not be distinguished by the 87-base-pair reads and were therefore excluded. Because counts were too low, 15 to 20 rarely observed V segments, including chromosome 9 orphons, were excluded from the earlier analysis of 587 of the donors. CMV serostatus was the only immune exposure information available for the cohort. A later analysis reported that several top co-occurrence clusters appeared linked to parvovirus B19, influenza, CMV and Epstein-Barr virus. The cohort was sequenced for TCR beta chains only, and without alpha or paired-chain data the features that could be detected were limited. According to a later analysis, most CMV-associated TCR beta chains appeared to be HLA-restricted, and the HLA associations seemed to be driven largely by CMV exposure. Compared with equally common non-associated chains, HLA-associated TCR beta chains in a later analysis were more clonally expanded and had lower generation probabilities. V-gene and J-gene trimming of TCR beta chains was associated with a missense DCLRE1C variant in a later genetic analysis, and the association was replicated in an independent cohort. Linkage disequilibrium might explain the correlated functional status among segregating V segments, but an unknown experimental factor could not be ruled out. Cytomegalovirus status was reported to be diagnosed by the classifier with high specificity and sensitivity in both the original and validation cohorts.

Receptors were amplified or captured by the immunoSEQ multiplex PCR assay. For the multiplex PCR, a mixture combining 60 forward primers for TCR Vbeta segments and 13 reverse primers for TCR Jbeta segments was used. A multiplex PCR assay on genomic DNA amplified the CDR3 region of rearranged TCR beta genes. The amplified TCR beta libraries were sequenced on the Illumina HiSeq System as 87-base-pair reads. As for the authors' bioinformatics: Across the 600 to 700 repertoires, a later analysis counted roughly 77 million unique TCR beta chains, roughly 11 million of which were shared by at least two donors. Raw reads were error-corrected and collapsed into unique sequences by a nearest-neighbor algorithm in which closely related sequences were merged to remove PCR and sequencing errors. V, D and J gene segments were assigned by aligning CDR3 sequences to IMGT reference sequences. For a sequence to be retained, at least a six-nucleotide match to both a V gene segment and a J gene segment was required. A rearrangement counted as productive if the CDR3 had no stop codons and remained in frame with V and J, and every other rearrangement counted as non-productive. CDR3 was defined according to IMGT convention as the region running from the second conserved V-encoded cysteine to the conserved J-encoded phenylalanine. In an earlier analysis of 550 to 650 of the donors, sequences lacking an unambiguous match to a single V gene segment were excluded. An earlier analysis of approximately 590 of the donors classified V segments as functional when productive rearrangements were above 56.7% and as segregating when the standard deviation between donors was above 5%. A statistical classification framework was built to diagnose cytomegalovirus status from the catalog of TCR beta chain sequences. In a later analysis, TCR nucleotide sequences were compared against IMGT/GENE-DB human TR gene sequences so that V and J genes could be assigned. In a later analysis, CDR3 sequences and most-parsimonious VDJ recombination scenarios were assigned using the TCRdist pipeline. In a later analysis, each TCR beta chain was defined by its CDR3 amino acid sequence together with its V-gene family, and reads without a unique V-gene family were excluded. A later analysis removed 550 to 650 highly shared, low-generation-probability nucleotide sequences to deal with suspected cross-contamination and a sequencing artifact. In a later analysis, a clonal expansion index was calculated for each public chain from normalized within-repertoire ranks of inferred template counts. Generation probabilities in a later analysis came from a VDJ recombination model fitted to out-of-frame rearrangements, and those results were checked against IGoR. In a later analysis, TCR-TCR, TCR-HLA and TCR-CMV co-occurrence was scored with hypergeometric tests, and a repertoire-size bias correction was applied to TCR pairs. In a later analysis, false discovery rates were estimated by permuting HLA or CMV assignments 20 times. In a later analysis, co-occurring TCRs were grouped using DBSCAN, and TCRdist sequence similarity was added for clustering within HLA-allele-positive subsets. For co-occurrence clustering, repertoires with fewer than 30,000 or more than 120,000 public chains were excluded, along with five repertoires with anomalous nucleotide sharing. Sourced from immuneACCESS, this table was stored by TCRdb with only in-frame sequences that have V and J called. A share of the clones is absent; for the studies checked, an unresolved V gene accounts for under half, and the remainder has no known explanation. The V and J calls and clone size come from that table; D and trimming were worked out from the DNA. Here the sample has about 94,000 clones; roughly 73% occur a single time. The ten biggest clones cover approximately 3.6% of the sample.

Sequencing used PBMCs. The TCR was taken from a middle-aged woman in good health and CMV-seronegative. The receptor chain draws on TRBV25-1 and TRBJ2-6; a weak D assignment points to TRBD1 (6 bases agree). DNA sequence: TGTGCCAGCAGTTCACAGGGATCTGGGGCCAACGTCCTGACTTTC. It translates as CASSSQGSGANVLTF.